This T cell receptor beta chain was captured by sequencing in a study of cytotoxic CD8 clonotypes in ibrutinib-treated CLL. Assay: immunoSEQ multiplex PCR; the TCRdb copy retains only in-frame clones and omits some. This sample yields over 95,000 clones, of which roughly 60% are seen a single time; around a third belongs to the top ten. This clone was recorded only once. Around 2.2 micrograms of genomic DNA came from cryopreserved PBMCs for TCR beta libraries. The material sequenced was PBMCs, taken after 24 months of ibrutinib treatment. The clonotype originates from a human donor with chronic lymphocytic leukemia.

CDR3 nucleotides: TGTGCCAGCAGCGGACGGACTAGCGGTAGGGATACGCAGTATTTT. This translates into CASSGRTSGRDTQYF. The chain is built from TRBV9 and TRBJ2-3, with 10 bases aligning to TRBD2. Germline CDR1 and CDR2: SGDLS and YYNGEE. This CDR3 is built from 15 residues. J was trimmed by 6 bases and V by 3 bases; bases with no gene match: 7.